The 30 T cell receptor beta chains below all came from one sample that was sequenced in a study of T cell responses to AZD1222 COVID-19 vaccine. The method was immunoSEQ multiplex PCR; TCRdb's version includes in-frame clones alone and lacks a portion of them. Of 150,000 to 200,000 clones listed, around 90% are singletons. The source was peripheral blood, collected 28 days after the second AZD1222 dose. The receptors were sampled from an adult who received the AZD1222 COVID-19 vaccine.

The V call is TRBV12-3 or TRBV12-4, the J call TRBJ2-1; D not certain. This CDR3 comprises 13 residues. Deletions cut 2 bases from V and 5 bases from J, with 7 bases between. CDR3 nucleotide sequence: TGTGCCAGCAGTTTACAGCGCGACAATGAGCAGTTCTTC. Translating it yields CASSLQRDNEQFF.

This clone was counted between two and nine times. This chain links TRBV10-1 with TRBJ1-6; D gene uncertain. The germline gives CDR1 WNHNN, CDR2 SYGVQD (reference sequence). This CDR3 comprises 16 residues. Trimming took 0 bases from V and 3 from J, leaving 9 bases between them. The DNA for the CDR3 is TGCGCCAGCAGTGAGTCGAGGCCAGGCTATAATTCACCCCTCCACTTT. Translating gives CASSESRPGYNSPLHF.

The chain combines TRBV27 with TRBJ2-1; maybe TRBD2 (5 bases). V was pared by 5 bases and J by 0 bases, with 14 bases between. Germline V CDR1 and CDR2: MNHEY, SMNVEV (reference sequence). This CDR3 is 16 amino acids long. The CDR3 DNA reads TGTGCCAGCAGTAGGCCGGGATTGAGCTCCTACAATGAGCAGTTCTTC. Protein: CASSRPGLSSYNEQFF.

This rearrangement joins TRBV11-2 to TRBJ2-1; D is perhaps TRBD1 or TRBD2 (5 bases each). The V end was cut by 7 bases, the J end by 9 bases, with 25 bases between. CDR1 and CDR2 from the germline V gene are SGHAT and FQNNGV. This CDR3 contains 16 residues. The chain's CDR3 is CASTPQGAGTQGEQFF. CDR3 coding DNA: TGTGCCAGCACCCCCCAGGGCGCCGGGACCCAAGGTGAGCAGTTCTTC. Based on the CDR3 plus reference TRBV11-2 and TRBJ2-1, the full variable domain is EAGVAQSPRYKIIEKRQSVAFWCNPISGHATLYWYQQILGQGPKLLIQFQNNGVVDDSQLPKDRFSAERLKGVDSTLKIQPAKLEDSAVYLCASTPQGAGTQGEQFFGPGTRLTVL.

This sequence joins TRBV19 and TRBJ2-3; a weak D match, TRBD2 (5 bases). CDR3 length: 13 residues. The germline V gene has CDR1 LNHDA and CDR2 SQIVND (reference sequence). Trimming cost V 5 bases and J 3 bases, with 9 bases left between them. CDR3 coding DNA: TGTGCCAGTAGTCGCGGAGGAACAGATACGCAGTATTTT. Amino acid sequence: CASSRGGTDTQYF.

J is TRBJ2-1 and V is TRBV30; 14 bases map to TRBD2. This CDR3 is 15 amino acids long. Germline-derived CDR1 and CDR2 are GTSNPN and SVGIG (reference sequence). V lost 4 bases and J lost 5; bases outside the gene matches: 4. As DNA, the CDR3 is TGTGCCTGGACCTCGGGACTAGCGGGAGACAATGAGCAGTTCTTC. Protein sequence: CAWTSGLAGDNEQFF.

This clone was seen just once. The genes are TRBV10-3 and TRBJ2-7; 10 bases map to TRBD1. The CDR3 totals 13 residues. Germline-derived CDR1 and CDR2 are ENHRY and SYGVKD. The V segment lost 6 bases and the J segment 1 base; nucleotides outside the gene matches: 0. DNA for the CDR3: TGTGCCATCAGGGGACAGGGGTCCTACGAGCAGTACTTC. This sequence encodes CAIRGQGSYEQYF.

CDR3 nucleotide sequence: TGTGCCAGCAGCGTAGAACGGGGTGGGGGCGCGGACACTGAAGCTTTCTTT. Its protein is CASSVERGGGADTEAFF. The V gene is TRBV9, the J gene TRBJ1-1; TRBD1 might be the D (6 bases). Trimming removed 0 bases at V and 3 bases at J, with 18 bases between. CDR1 and CDR2 (germline): SGDLS, YYNGEE. The CDR3 spans 17 residues.

This clone was seen just once. The rearrangement joins TRBV7-3 to TRBJ2-7; the match to TRBD1 covers 8 bases. The trim removed 5 bases at V and 6 bases at J, leaving 15 bases unmatched. The germline gives CDR1 SGHTA, CDR2 FQGTGA. The CDR3 has 16 residues. CDR3 DNA sequence: TGTGCCAGCAGCCCCGTTCAGGGGGCAAAGGTGGTCGAGCAGTACTTC. Its protein is CASSPVQGAKVVEQYF. The variable domain in full, completed from reference TRBV7-3 and TRBJ2-7, reads GAGVSQTPSNKVTEKGKYVELRCDPISGHTALYWYRQSLGQGPEFLIYFQGTGAADDSGLPNDRFFAVRPEGSVSTLKIQRTERGDSAVYLCASSPVQGAKVVEQYFGPGTRLTVT.

V and J are TRBV5-4 and TRBJ2-1; 10 bases match TRBD1. With V trimmed by 4 bases and J by 6 bases, 7 bases remained unmatched. The CDR3 runs to 15 residues. In germline, CDR1 is SGHNT, CDR2 YYREEE (reference sequence). The CDR3: CASSTGTGAGNEQFF. The CDR3 DNA reads as TGTGCCAGCAGCACCGGGACAGGGGCAGGCAATGAGCAGTTCTTC.

This chain uses TRBV7-3 with TRBJ1-6; a weak D match, TRBD1 (5 bases). V gave up 5 bases and J gave up 0 bases, with 29 bases separating them. The CDR3 consists of 22 residues. Germline V gene sequence: CDR1 SGHTA, CDR2 FQGTGA. The CDR3: CASSPPKVEGPLLGSYNSPLHF. CDR3 sequence (DNA): TGTGCCAGCAGCCCCCCTAAGGTAGAGGGGCCCCTACTTGGCTCCTATAATTCACCCCTCCACTTT.

This clone showed up just once. The rearrangement joins TRBV14 to TRBJ1-2; the D is unclear. The CDR3 length is 13 residues. Germline CDR1 SGHDN, CDR2 FVKESK. Between the trimmed V and J ends, which lost 4 bases and 6 bases, there was a span of 12 bases. The CDR3 is CASSPHWQNGYTF. The CDR3 coding sequence is TGTGCCAGCAGCCCCCACTGGCAGAATGGCTACACCTTC. Full variable domain (rest looked up from reference TRBV14 and TRBJ1-2): EAGVTQFPSHSVIEKGQTVTLRCDPISGHDNLYWYRRVMGKEIKFLLHFVKESKQDESGMPNNRFLAERTGGTYSTLKVQPAELEDSGVYFCASSPHWQNGYTFGSGTRLTVV.

The chain employs TRBV7-2 and TRBJ2-7; TRBD2 aligns across 7 bases. Germline CDR1 reads SGHTA; CDR2 reads FQGNSA. V gave up 5 bases and J gave up 4 bases; unmatched junction bases: 11. The CDR3 extends over 15 amino acids. The CDR3: CASSPSGMSGYEQYF. The CDR3 nucleotides read TGTGCCAGCAGCCCAAGCGGGATGAGTGGGTACGAGCAGTACTTC.

This chain links TRBV28 with TRBJ1-1, with a tentative D call TRBD1 (5 bases). Germline CDR1 is MDHEN and CDR2 is SYDVKM. CDR3 size: 14 residues. Trimming left V 2 bases short and J 1 base short, with 8 bases between. CDR3 amino acids: CASSLRQGNTEAFF. Written as DNA, the CDR3 is TGTGCCAGCAGTTTACGTCAGGGGAACACTGAAGCTTTCTTT.

This clone was observed a handful of times. V usage is TRBV10-3 and J usage is TRBJ2-1; the D gene could be TRBD1 or TRBD2 (5 bases each). CDR1 and CDR2 (germline): ENHRY, SYGVKD. Trimming removed 7 bases at V and 5 bases at J, with 15 bases between. The CDR3 contains 14 residues. The CDR3 reads CAIKGLARDNEQFF. DNA for the CDR3: TGTGCCATCAAGGGGTTAGCGCGTGACAATGAGCAGTTCTTC.

On this clone: Within the sample, other DNA sequences also encode this same CDR3. The J gene is TRBJ1-5, the V gene TRBV19; D call uncertain. This CDR3 spans 14 amino acids. In germline, CDR1 is LNHDA, CDR2 SQIVND (reference sequence). V was pared by 1 base and J by 0 bases, with 4 bases between. The CDR3 nucleotides read TGTGCCAGTAGTATAGCAGTTAGCAATCAGCCCCAGCATTTT. As protein: CASSIAVSNQPQHF.

J is TRBJ2-1 and V is TRBV7-8, with 8 positions matching TRBD2. Germline CDR1 and CDR2: SGHVS and FQNEAQ. The CDR3 has 15 amino acids. V lost 1 base to trimming and J lost 4 bases; unmatched junction nucleotides: 3. In nucleotides, the CDR3 is TGTGCCAGCAGCTTAGGAGCGGGAGCTTACAATGAGCAGTTCTTC. It is translated as CASSLGAGAYNEQFF.

The chain combines TRBV7-3 with TRBJ2-3; no firm D call. The CDR3 consists of 14 residues. V was trimmed by 4 bases and J by 0 bases, leaving 8 bases between them. Germline assignment: CDR1 SGHTA and CDR2 FQGTGA. CDR3 sequence: CASSSESSTDTQYF. As DNA, the CDR3 is TGTGCCAGCAGCTCCGAGTCTAGCACAGATACGCAGTATTTT. The variable domain in full, with the rest retrieved from reference TRBV7-3 and TRBJ2-3, is GAGVSQTPSNKVTEKGKYVELRCDPISGHTALYWYRQSLGQGPEFLIYFQGTGAADDSGLPNDRFFAVRPEGSVSTLKIQRTERGDSAVYLCASSSESSTDTQYFGPGTRLTVL.

The chain couples TRBV7-2 to TRBJ2-3; tentatively, D is TRBD1 (6 bases). The CDR3 loop spans 15 amino acids. Between the trimmed V and J ends, which lost 2 bases and 6 bases, there was a span of 15 bases. The V gene's germline CDR1 is SGHTA and CDR2 FQGNSA. The CDR3 nucleotides read TGTGCCAGCAGCTTACGGGGCCAGGGGATGGATACGCAGTATTTT. Translated, it gives CASSLRGQGMDTQYF.

Only one count was recorded for this clone. This chain uses TRBV6-5 with TRBJ2-7; D remains ambiguous. From germline, CDR1 is MNHEY and CDR2 SVGAGI. V was shortened by 2 bases and J by 4 bases, with 15 bases between the two germline ends. The CDR3 extends over 15 amino acids. CDR3: CASSYRDIPMYEQYF. The CDR3 DNA follows: TGTGCCAGCAGTTACCGCGACATTCCTATGTACGAGCAGTACTTC.

For the CDR3, the DNA is TGTGCCAGCAGCTTGGACAGGGGGCCGAACAATGAGCAGTTCTTC. Translated, it gives CASSLDRGPNNEQFF. The V gene is TRBV5-6, the J gene TRBJ2-1; 9 nucleotides agree with TRBD1. This CDR3 contains 15 residues. CDR1 is SGHDT and CDR2 is YYEEEE in the germline V gene. The V gene end was trimmed by 0 bases and the J gene end by 5 bases; junction bases not matched to a gene: 3.

J is TRBJ2-6 and V is TRBV6-1; a possible D gene is TRBD1 (7 bases). V was cut by 2 bases and J by 1 base, with 9 bases left in between. This CDR3 spans 16 amino acids. Looked up from germline, CDR1 is MNHNS and CDR2 is SASEGT. The CDR3 protein is CASSEQGGSGANVLTF. CDR3 bases: TGTGCCAGCAGTGAACAGGGGGGTTCTGGGGCCAACGTCCTGACTTTC.

The rearrangement joins TRBV6-1 to TRBJ2-5; TRBD2 matches 9 bases. With V trimmed by 2 bases and J by 8 bases, 3 bases remained unmatched. The CDR3 spans 13 residues. CDR1 MNHNS and CDR2 SASEGT come from the germline V gene. CDR3: CASSELAGRTQYF. The CDR3 DNA is TGTGCCAGCAGTGAACTAGCGGGACGAACCCAGTACTTC.

The gene calls are TRBV10-3 and TRBJ2-5; 10 bases are shared with TRBD1. CDR3 length: 16 residues. Germline CDR1 is ENHRY and CDR2 is SYGVKD. With V trimmed by 6 bases and J by 0 bases, 7 bases remained unmatched. The CDR3 loop is CAISRDRGPYQETQYF. In DNA, the CDR3 is TGTGCCATCAGCCGGGACAGGGGACCGTACCAAGAGACCCAGTACTTC.

This rearrangement joins TRBV7-8 to TRBJ1-1; TRBD1 is a possible D gene (6 bases). Deletions cut 5 bases from V and 6 bases from J, with 13 bases between. This CDR3 region has 13 residues. Germline V gene data show CDR1 as SGHVS and CDR2 as FQNEAQ. CDR3 nucleotides: TGTGCCAGCAGCCACAGGGTTGAATCTGAAGCTTTCTTT. As protein: CASSHRVESEAFF.

This chain joins TRBV5-8 and TRBJ2-2, with D maybe TRBD2 (6 bases). Trimming pared 2 bases from V and 3 bases from J, leaving 14 bases between. The CDR3 has 16 residues. From germline, CDR1 is SGHTS and CDR2 YDEGEE. The CDR3 is CASSFSQRADTGELFF. CDR3 bases: TGTGCCAGCAGCTTTTCTCAGCGGGCGGACACCGGGGAGCTGTTTTTT.

The V call is TRBV30, the J call TRBJ1-5, with D maybe TRBD1 (6 bases). The CDR3 is 14 amino acids. The germline V gene encodes CDR1 GTSNPN and CDR2 SVGIG (reference sequence). V lost 6 bases, J lost 2 bases, and 14 bases lay in between. CDR3 protein: CACRNAGGNQPQHF. DNA of the CDR3: TGTGCCTGCCGGAACGCAGGGGGCAATCAGCCCCAGCATTTT.

CDR3 region: CASSEVPSGLTGELFF. The CDR3 DNA follows: TGTGCCAGCAGTGAAGTTCCTAGCGGACTCACCGGGGAGCTGTTTTTT. This chain links TRBV6-4 with TRBJ2-2; 7 nucleotides line up with TRBD2. CDR3 length: 16 residues. Unmatched junction bases numbered 8, after V lost 3 bases and J lost 4 bases. Germline CDR1 is MRHNA and CDR2 is SNTAGT.

This clone was detected once. CDR3 loop: CASSERWRETAFF. Written as DNA, the CDR3 is TGTGCCAGCAGTGAAAGGTGGCGGGAAACAGCTTTCTTT. V is TRBV6-1 and J is TRBJ1-1, with unresolved D. V lost 2 bases, J lost 10 bases, and 14 bases lay in between. The CDR3 runs to 13 residues. The V gene's germline CDR1 is MNHNS and CDR2 SASEGT.

Only one count was recorded for this clone. This chain links TRBV7-3 with TRBJ2-1; D is possibly TRBD2 (6 bases). The CDR3 contains 15 residues. V was clipped by 0 bases and J by 7 bases, with 13 bases between them. CDR1 SGHTA and CDR2 FQGTGA come from the germline V gene. The DNA of the CDR3 is TGTGCCAGCAGCTTAACGGTGACTAGGAAGAATGAGCAGTTCTTC. This encodes CASSLTVTRKNEQFF.